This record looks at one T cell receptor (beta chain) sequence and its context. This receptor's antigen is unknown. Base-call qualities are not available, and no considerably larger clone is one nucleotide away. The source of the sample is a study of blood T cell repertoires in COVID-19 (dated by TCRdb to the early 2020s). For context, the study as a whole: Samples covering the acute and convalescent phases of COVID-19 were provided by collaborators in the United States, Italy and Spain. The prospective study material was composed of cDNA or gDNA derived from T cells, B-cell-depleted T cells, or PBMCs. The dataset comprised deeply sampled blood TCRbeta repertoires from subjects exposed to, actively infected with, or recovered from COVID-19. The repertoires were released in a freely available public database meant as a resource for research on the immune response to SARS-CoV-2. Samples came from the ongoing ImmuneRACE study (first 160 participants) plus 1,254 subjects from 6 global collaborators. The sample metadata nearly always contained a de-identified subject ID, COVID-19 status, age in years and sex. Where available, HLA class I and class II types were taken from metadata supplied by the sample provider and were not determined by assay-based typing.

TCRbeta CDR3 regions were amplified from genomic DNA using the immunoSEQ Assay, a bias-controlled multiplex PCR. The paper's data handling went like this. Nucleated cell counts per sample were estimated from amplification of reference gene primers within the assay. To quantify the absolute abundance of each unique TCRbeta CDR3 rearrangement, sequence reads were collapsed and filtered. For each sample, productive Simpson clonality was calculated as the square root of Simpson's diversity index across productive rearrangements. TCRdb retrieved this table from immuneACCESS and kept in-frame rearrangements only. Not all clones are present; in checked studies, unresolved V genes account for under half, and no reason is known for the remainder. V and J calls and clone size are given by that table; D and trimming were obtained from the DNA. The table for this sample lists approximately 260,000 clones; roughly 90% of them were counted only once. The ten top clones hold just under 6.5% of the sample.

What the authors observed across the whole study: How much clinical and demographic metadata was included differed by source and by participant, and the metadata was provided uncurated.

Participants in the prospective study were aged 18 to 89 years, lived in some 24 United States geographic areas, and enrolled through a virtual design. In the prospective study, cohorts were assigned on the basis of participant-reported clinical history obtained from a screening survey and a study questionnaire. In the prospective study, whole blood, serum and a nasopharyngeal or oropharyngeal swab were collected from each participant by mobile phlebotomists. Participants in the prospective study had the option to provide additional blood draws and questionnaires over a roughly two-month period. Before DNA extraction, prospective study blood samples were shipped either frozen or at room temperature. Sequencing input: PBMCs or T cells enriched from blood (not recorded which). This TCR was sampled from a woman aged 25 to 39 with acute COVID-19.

This receptor carries the CDR3 CAISTQRGGDMDTQYF. The DNA is TGTGCCATCAGTACCCAGCGGGGGGGCGATATGGATACGCAGTATTTT. This chain joins TRBV10-3 to TRBJ2-3; TRBD2 fits 10 bases in the junction. Via the germline V gene, CDR1 is ENHRY and CDR2 SYGVKD. V has 5 bases trimmed and J has 6 bases trimmed; junction bases matching no gene number 11. The CDR3 numbers 16 residues from cysteine through phenylalanine. The read is trimmed to its CDR3 DNA, 48 bases read in frame from base 1.